The 9 T cell receptor beta chains in this list originate from one sample, sequenced in a study of cytomegalovirus exposure and HLA in healthy donors. 13 Jbeta primers and 60 Vbeta primers were used for the PCR. Method: immunoSEQ multiplex PCR; TCRdb's copy keeps in-frame clones and lacks some. The sample records around 160,000 clones, around 77% being singletons. The sample was PBMCs. These receptors were collected from a woman in her thirties or forties in good health and CMV-seronegative.

This clone is a singleton in its sample. The rearrangement joins TRBV29-1 to TRBJ2-1; the match to TRBD2 covers 8 bases. Trimming removed 6 bases from V and 12 bases from J; junction bases left unmatched: 7. The germline V gene has CDR1 SQVTM and CDR2 ANQGSEA. CDR3 size: 11 residues. The CDR3 here is CSVPSGRGQFF. The CDR3 nucleotides are TGCAGCGTCCCCAGCGGGAGAGGGCAGTTCTTC.

The CDR3 spells CASSKEAGGGYEQYF. The DNA of the CDR3 is TGTGCCAGCAGTAAGGAAGCAGGGGGCGGATACGAGCAGTACTTC. The rearrangement uses TRBV28 and TRBJ2-7; 8 positions match TRBD1. V shed 5 bases, J shed 4 bases, and the junction held 10 bases outside the gene matches. This CDR3 comprises 15 residues. Looked up from germline, CDR1 is MDHEN and CDR2 is SYDVKM. The full variable domain, completed using reference TRBV28 and TRBJ2-7, is DVKVTQSSRYLVKRTGEKVFLECVQDMDHENMFWYRQDPGLGLRLIYFSYDVKMKEKGDIPEGYSVSREKKERFSLILESASTNQTSMYLCASSKEAGGGYEQYFGPGTRLTVT.

The CDR3 region has the DNA TGTGCCAGCAGCTTGACCCGATCCACAGGGTCCTACGAGCAGTACTTC. Translation: CASSLTRSTGSYEQYF. The chain is built from TRBV5-6 and TRBJ2-7, with D possibly being TRBD1 (6 bases). The CDR3 covers 16 residues. V was pared by 1 base and J by 1 base, with 15 bases between. The germline gives CDR1 SGHDT, CDR2 YYEEEE.

This chain joins TRBV28 and TRBJ2-7; D perhaps matches TRBD1 (5 bases). Germline lookup yields CDR1 MDHEN and CDR2 SYDVKM. Trimming shortened V by 2 bases and J by 6 bases, and 8 bases separated the two germline ends. This CDR3 contains 12 residues. CDR3: CASSLRGFEQYF. The CDR3 nucleotides read TGTGCCAGCAGTTTAAGGGGATTCGAGCAGTACTTC.

The rearrangement links TRBV28 to TRBJ2-7; 7 bases map to TRBD1. The CDR3 covers 12 residues. V lost 9 bases to trimming and J lost 6 bases; unmatched junction nucleotides: 8. Germline V gene sequence: CDR1 MDHEN, CDR2 SYDVKM. CDR3 region: CASSGQLTEQYF. As DNA, the CDR3 is TGTGCCAGTTCGGGACAGCTCACCGAGCAGTACTTC.

The chain couples TRBV5-1 to TRBJ2-3; 8 positions match TRBD2. This CDR3 is built from 15 residues. Germline V lookup: CDR1 SGHRS, CDR2 YFSETQ. V lost 4 bases, J lost 0 bases, and 4 bases stayed unmatched. In DNA form, the CDR3 reads TGCGCCAGCAGCCTAAGCGGGAGCAGCACAGATACGCAGTATTTT. As protein: CASSLSGSSTDTQYF.

V and J are TRBV13 and TRBJ1-6, with D possibly TRBD1 on 5 matching bases. Trimming shortened V by 7 bases and J by 4 bases, and 8 bases separated the two germline ends. The CDR3 is 13 amino acids. The germline gives CDR1 PRHDT, CDR2 FYEKMQ (reference sequence). For the CDR3, the DNA is TGTGCCAGCAACGGGGGGTATAATTCACCCCTCCACTTT. Translated: CASNGGYNSPLHF.

The V call is TRBV10-3, the J call TRBJ2-1; a possible D gene is TRBD2 (5 bases). The V gene lost 8 bases and the J gene lost 11 bases, with 28 bases spanning the gap. The CDR3 spans 16 residues. Germline V lookup: CDR1 ENHRY, CDR2 SYGVKD. CDR3 coding DNA: TGTGCCATCGAGTCTAGAGATAGCGCTACTTTACAAAAGCAGTTCTTC. As protein: CAIESRDSATLQKQFF.

This chain uses TRBV29-1 with TRBJ2-1; 9 bases are shared with TRBD2. This CDR3 spans 14 amino acids. Per germline, CDR1 SQVTM and CDR2 ANQGSEA. The junction had 12 bases not matched to a gene; V was cut back by 7 bases and J by 8 bases. CDR3 region: CSARTSAFLDEQFF. CDR3 DNA: TGCAGCGCCAGGACTAGCGCGTTCTTGGATGAGCAGTTCTTC.